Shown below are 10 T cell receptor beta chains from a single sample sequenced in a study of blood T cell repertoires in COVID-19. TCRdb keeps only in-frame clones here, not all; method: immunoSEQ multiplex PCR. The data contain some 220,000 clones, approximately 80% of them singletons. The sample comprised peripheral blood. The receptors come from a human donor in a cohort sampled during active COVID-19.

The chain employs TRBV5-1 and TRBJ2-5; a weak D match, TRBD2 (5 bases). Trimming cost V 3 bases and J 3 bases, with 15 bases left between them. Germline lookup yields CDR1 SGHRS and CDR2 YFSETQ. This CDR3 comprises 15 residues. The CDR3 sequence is CASSSPPGREETQYF. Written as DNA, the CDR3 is TGCGCCAGCAGCTCCCCCCCGGGAAGAGAAGAGACCCAGTACTTC. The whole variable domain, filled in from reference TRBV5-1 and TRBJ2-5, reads KAGVTQTPRYLIKTRGQQVTLSCSPISGHRSVSWYQQTPGQGLQFLFEYFSETQRNKGNFPGRFSGRQFSNSRSEMNVSTLELGDSALYLCASSSPPGREETQYFGPGTRLLVL.

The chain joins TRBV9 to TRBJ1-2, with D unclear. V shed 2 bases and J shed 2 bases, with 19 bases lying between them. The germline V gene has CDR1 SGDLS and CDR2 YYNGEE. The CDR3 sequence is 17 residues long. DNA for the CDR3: TGTGCCAGCAGCGTCGCCGGGATCCCCATTACCAACTATGGCTACACCTTC. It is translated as CASSVAGIPITNYGYTF.

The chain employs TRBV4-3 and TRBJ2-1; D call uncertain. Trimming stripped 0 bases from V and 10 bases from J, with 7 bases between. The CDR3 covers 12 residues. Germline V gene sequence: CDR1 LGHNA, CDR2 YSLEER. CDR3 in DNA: TGCGCCAGCAGCCAAGAGCGGCTCGAGCAGTTCTTC. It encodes CASSQERLEQFF.

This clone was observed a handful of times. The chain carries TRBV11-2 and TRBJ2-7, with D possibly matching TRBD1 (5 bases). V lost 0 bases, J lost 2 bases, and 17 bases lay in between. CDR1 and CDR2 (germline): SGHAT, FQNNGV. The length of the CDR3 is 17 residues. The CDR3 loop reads CASSLDQGKAIPYEQYF. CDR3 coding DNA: TGTGCCAGCAGCTTAGATCAGGGTAAGGCGATCCCCTACGAGCAGTACTTC.

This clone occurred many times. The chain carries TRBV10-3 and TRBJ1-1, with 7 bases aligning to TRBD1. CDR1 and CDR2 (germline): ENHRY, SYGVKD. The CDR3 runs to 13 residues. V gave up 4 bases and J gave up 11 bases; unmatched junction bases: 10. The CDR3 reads CAISGGQGVRAFF. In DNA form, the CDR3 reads TGTGCCATCAGTGGGGGGCAGGGGGTTAGGGCTTTCTTT.

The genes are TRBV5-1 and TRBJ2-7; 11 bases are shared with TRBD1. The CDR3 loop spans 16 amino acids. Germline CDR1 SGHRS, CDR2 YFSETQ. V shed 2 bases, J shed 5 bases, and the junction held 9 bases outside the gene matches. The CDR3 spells CASSLDWTGGNDEQYF. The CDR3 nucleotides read TGCGCCAGCAGCTTAGATTGGACAGGGGGCAACGACGAGCAGTACTTC.

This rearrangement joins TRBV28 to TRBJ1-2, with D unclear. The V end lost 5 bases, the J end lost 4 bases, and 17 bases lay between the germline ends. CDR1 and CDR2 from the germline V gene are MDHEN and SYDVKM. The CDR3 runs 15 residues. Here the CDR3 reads CASSLLSLPGYGYTF. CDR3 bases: TGTGCCAGCAGTCTCCTCTCTCTGCCGGGCTATGGCTACACCTTC.

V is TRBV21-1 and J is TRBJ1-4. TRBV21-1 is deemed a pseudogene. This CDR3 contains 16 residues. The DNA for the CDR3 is TGTGCCAGCAGCAAAGTGTCTTCGTTCCCTAATGAAAAACTGTTTTTT. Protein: CASSKVSSFPNEKLFF.

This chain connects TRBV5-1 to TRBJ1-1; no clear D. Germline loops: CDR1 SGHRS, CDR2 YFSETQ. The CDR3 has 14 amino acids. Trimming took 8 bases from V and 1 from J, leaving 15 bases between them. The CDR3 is CASFVGDQNTEAFF. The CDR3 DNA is TGCGCCAGTTTTGTAGGAGACCAGAACACTGAAGCTTTCTTT.

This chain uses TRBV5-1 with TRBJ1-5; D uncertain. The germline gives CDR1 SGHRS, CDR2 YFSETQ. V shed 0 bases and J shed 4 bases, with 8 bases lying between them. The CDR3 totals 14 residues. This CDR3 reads CASSLDGGNQPQHF. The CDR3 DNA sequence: TGCGCCAGCAGCTTGGATGGAGGGAATCAGCCCCAGCATTTT.